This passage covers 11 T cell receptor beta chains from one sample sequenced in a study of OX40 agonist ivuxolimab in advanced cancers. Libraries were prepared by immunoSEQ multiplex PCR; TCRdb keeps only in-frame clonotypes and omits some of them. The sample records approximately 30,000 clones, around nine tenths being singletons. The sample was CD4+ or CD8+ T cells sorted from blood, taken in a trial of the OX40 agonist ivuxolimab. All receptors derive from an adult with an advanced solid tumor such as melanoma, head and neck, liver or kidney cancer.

CDR3 amino acids: CASSLQGRNGAEAFF. The CDR3 DNA follows: TGTGCCAGTTCCTTACAGGGGAGAAATGGCGCTGAAGCTTTCTTT. V usage is TRBV19 and J usage is TRBJ1-1; TRBD1 aligns across 7 bases. The CDR3 loop spans 15 amino acids. The germline CDR1 and CDR2 sequences are LNHDA and SQIVND (reference sequence). V trimming: 8 bases; J trimming: 6 bases; junction bases outside the gene matches: 15. The full variable domain, in which reference TRBV19 and TRBJ1-1 provide the parts outside the CDR3, is DGGITQSPKYLFRKEGQNVTLSCEQNLNHDAMYWYRQDPGQGLRLIYYSQIVNDFQKGDIAEGYSVSREKKESFPLTVTSAQKNPTAFYLCASSLQGRNGAEAFFGQGTRLTVV.

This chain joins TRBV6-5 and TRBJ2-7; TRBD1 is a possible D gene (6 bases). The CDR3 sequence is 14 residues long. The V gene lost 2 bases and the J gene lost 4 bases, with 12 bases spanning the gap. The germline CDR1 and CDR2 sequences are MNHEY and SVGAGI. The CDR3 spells CASSYQPGHYEQYF. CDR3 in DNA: TGTGCCAGCAGTTACCAACCGGGACATTACGAGCAGTACTTC.

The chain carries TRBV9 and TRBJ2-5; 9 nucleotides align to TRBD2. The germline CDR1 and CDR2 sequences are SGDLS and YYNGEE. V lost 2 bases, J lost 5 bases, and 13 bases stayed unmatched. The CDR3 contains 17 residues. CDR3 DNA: TGTGCCAGCAGCGTCCCAGCGGGCCAGCGGGAGGTGGAGACCCAGTACTTC. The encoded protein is CASSVPAGQREVETQYF.

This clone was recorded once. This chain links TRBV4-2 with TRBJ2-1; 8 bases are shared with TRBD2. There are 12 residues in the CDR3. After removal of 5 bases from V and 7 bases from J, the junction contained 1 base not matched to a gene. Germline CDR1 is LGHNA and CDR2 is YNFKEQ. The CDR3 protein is CASSTGGNEQFF. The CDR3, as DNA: TGTGCCAGCAGCACGGGAGGGAATGAGCAGTTCTTC.

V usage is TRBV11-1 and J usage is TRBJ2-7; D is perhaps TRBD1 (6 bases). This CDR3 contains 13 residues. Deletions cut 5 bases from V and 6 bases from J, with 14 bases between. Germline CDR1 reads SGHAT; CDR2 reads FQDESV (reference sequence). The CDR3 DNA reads TGTGCCAGCAGCCCCCGACAGGTCGGCGAGCAGTACTTC. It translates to CASSPRQVGEQYF. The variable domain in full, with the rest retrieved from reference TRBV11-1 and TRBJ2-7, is EAEVAQSPRYKITEKSQAVAFWCDPISGHATLYWYRQILGQGPELLVQFQDESVVDDSQLPKDRFSAERLKGVDSTLKIQPAELGDSAMYLCASSPRQVGEQYFGPGTRLTVT.

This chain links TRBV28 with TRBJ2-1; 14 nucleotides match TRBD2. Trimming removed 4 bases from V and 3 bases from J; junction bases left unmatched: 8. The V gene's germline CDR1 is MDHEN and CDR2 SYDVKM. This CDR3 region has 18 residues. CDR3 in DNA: TGTGCCAGCAGTTCCCTCCGACTAGCGGGAGGGTTCTACAATGAGCAGTTCTTC. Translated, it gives CASSSLRLAGGFYNEQFF.

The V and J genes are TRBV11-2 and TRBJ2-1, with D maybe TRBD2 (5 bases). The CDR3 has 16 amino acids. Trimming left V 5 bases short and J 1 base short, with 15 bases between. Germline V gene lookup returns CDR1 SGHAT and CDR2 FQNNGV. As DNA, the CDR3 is TGTGCCAGCAGCACCCTCTCGGGGAGTTCCTACAATGAGCAGTTCTTC. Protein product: CASSTLSGSSYNEQFF.

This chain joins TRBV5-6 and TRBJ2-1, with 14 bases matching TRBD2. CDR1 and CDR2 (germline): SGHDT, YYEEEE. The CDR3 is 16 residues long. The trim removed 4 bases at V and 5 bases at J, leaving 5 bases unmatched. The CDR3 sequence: CASSTRLAGGNNEQFF. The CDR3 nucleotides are TGTGCCAGCAGCACTCGACTAGCGGGAGGGAACAATGAGCAGTTCTTC.

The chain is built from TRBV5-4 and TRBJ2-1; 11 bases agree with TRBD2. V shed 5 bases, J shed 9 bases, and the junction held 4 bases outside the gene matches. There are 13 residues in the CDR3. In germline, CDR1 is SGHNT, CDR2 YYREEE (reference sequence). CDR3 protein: CASSLTSGGEQFF. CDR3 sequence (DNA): TGTGCCAGCAGTCTTACTAGCGGGGGTGAGCAGTTCTTC.

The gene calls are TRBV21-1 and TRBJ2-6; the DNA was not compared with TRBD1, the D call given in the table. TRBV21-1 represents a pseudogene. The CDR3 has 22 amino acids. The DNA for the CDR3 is TGTGCCAGCAGCAAAGACGGTGGGGACAGGGTCTTCCTTAGCTCTGGGGCCAACGTCCTGACTTTC. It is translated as CASSKDGGDRVFLSSGANVLTF.

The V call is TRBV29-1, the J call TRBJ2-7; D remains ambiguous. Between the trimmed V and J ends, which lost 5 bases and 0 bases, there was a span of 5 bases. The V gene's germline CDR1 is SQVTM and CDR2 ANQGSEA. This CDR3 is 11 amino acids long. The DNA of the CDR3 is TGCAGCGTTAGGAGCTCCTACGAGCAGTACTTC. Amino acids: CSVRSSYEQYF.